The clone carrying this T cell receptor beta chain was counted between two and nine times. The antigen remains unidentified. A read error is likely here: a far larger clone is one base away. The data are from a study of cytomegalovirus exposure and HLA in healthy donors. V was trimmed by 1 base and J by 7 bases, leaving 20 bases between them. There are 15 residues in the CDR3. Germline assignment: CDR1 SQVTM and CDR2 ANQGSEA. It was with 60 Vbeta and 13 Jbeta primers that the PCR ran. Some clones are missing from TCRdb's copy, which holds only in-frame ones; the method was immunoSEQ multiplex PCR. The sample shows around 150,000 clones, around four fifths of them seen only once. General observations from the study: Analysis was performed later, and it showed HLA-associated TCR beta chains to be more clonally expanded than equally common others. Most TCR sequences were seen very rarely across donors, but some public TCRs occurred in many.

The material sequenced was PBMCs. The receptor was isolated from a man aged 18 to 30 in good health and CMV-seropositive. This chain joins TRBV29-1 and TRBJ2-7; a weak D match, TRBD2 (5 bases). DNA of the CDR3: TGCAGCGTTGAAGTTTGGGAGTCCTCCTACAATGAGCAGTACTTC. As protein: CSVEVWESSYNEQYF.